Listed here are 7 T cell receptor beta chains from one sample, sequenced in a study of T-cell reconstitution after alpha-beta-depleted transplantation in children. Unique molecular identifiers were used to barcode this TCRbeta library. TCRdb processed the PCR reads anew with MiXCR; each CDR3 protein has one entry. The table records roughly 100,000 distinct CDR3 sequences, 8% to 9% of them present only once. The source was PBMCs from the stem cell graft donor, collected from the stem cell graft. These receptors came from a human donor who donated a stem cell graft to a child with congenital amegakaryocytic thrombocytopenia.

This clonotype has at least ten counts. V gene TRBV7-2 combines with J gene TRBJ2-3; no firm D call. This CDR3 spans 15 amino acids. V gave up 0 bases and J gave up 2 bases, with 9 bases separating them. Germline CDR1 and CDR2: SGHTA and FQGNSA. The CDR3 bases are TGTGCCAGCAGCTTAGCGCGTGGTTTCACAGATACGCAGTATTTT. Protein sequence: CASSLARGFTDTQYF.

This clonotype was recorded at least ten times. The CDR3 is CASSPQTGFSYEQYF. The DNA of the CDR3 is TGTGCCAGCTCACCCCAGACAGGATTCTCCTACGAGCAGTACTTC. This rearrangement joins TRBV18 to TRBJ2-7; perhaps TRBD1 as D (6 bases). Germline V gene data show CDR1 as KGHSH and CDR2 as LQKENI. Trimming took off 3 bases at V and 0 bases at J, with 12 bases between the two ends. CDR3 length: 15 amino acids. Drawing the rest from reference TRBV18 and TRBJ2-7, the complete variable domain is NAGVMQNPRHLVRRRGQEARLRCSPMKGHSHVYWYRQLPEEGLKFMVYLQKENIIDESGMPKERFSAEFPKEGPSILRIQQVVRGDSAAYFCASSPQTGFSYEQYFGPGTRLTVT.

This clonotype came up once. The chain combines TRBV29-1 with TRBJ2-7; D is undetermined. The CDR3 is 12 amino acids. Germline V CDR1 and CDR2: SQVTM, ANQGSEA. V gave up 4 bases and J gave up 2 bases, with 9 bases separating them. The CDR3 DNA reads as TGCAGCGTTGCCGACCCACCCTACGAGCAGTACTTC. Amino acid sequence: CSVADPPYEQYF.

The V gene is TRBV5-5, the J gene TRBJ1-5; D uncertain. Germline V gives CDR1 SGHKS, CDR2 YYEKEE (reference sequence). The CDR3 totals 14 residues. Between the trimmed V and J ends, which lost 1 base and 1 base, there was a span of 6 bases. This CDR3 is CASSLRESNQPQHF. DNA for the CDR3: TGTGCCAGCAGCTTGAGGGAAAGCAATCAGCCCCAGCATTTT.

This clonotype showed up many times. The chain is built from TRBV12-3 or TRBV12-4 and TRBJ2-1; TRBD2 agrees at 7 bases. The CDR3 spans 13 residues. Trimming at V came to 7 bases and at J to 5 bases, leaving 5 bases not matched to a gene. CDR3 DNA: TGTGCCAGCAACCGACTAGCCGACAATGAGCAGTTCTTC. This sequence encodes CASNRLADNEQFF.

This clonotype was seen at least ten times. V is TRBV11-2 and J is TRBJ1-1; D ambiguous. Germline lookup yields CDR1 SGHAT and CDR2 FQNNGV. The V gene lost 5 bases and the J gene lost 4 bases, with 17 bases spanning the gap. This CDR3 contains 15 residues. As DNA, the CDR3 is TGTGCCAGCAGCAGGAACAGCCAAAGCGGCACTGAAGCTTTCTTT. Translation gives CASSRNSQSGTEAFF.

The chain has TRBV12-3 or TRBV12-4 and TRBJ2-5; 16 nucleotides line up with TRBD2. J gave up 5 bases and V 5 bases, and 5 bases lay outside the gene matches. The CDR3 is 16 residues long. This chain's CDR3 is CASSIGTSGGAETQYF. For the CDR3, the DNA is TGTGCCAGCAGTATCGGGACTAGCGGGGGGGCGGAGACCCAGTACTTC.